The 13 T cell receptor beta chains below all came from one sample that was sequenced in a study of shared clonotypes between healthy human individuals. Data came from immunoSEQ multiplex PCR; TCRdb stores just in-frame clones and leaves some out. Found here are over 950,000 clones, 60% to 80% of them singletons; the top ten hold roughly 0.9%. The sequencing sample was made of memory CD4+ T cells from PBMCs. The subset denotes: CD45RA-negative fraction. The receptors were gathered from a man aged 18 to 29 in good health. Some clones in this sample may be carry-over from other donors' samples.

This clone was counted between two and nine times. The V and J genes are TRBV5-1 and TRBJ2-7; maybe TRBD1 (5 bases). The germline gives CDR1 SGHRS, CDR2 YFSETQ. The germline V and J ends were trimmed by 0 bases and 2 bases, with 15 bases remaining between them. There are 16 residues in the CDR3. CDR3 amino acids: CASSLGAQGGAYEQYF. CDR3 DNA: TGCGCCAGCAGCTTGGGGGCGCAGGGTGGGGCCTACGAGCAGTACTTC.

The genes are TRBV6-5 and TRBJ2-1; a weak D match, TRBD1 (5 bases). CDR1 MNHEY and CDR2 SVGAGI come from the germline V gene. This CDR3 has 12 residues. The CDR3 DNA reads TGTGCGGGGCAGCCCTGGGACAATGAGCAGTTCTTC. Translated, it gives CAGQPWDNEQFF.

This clone appeared a few times. The genes are TRBV27 and TRBJ2-7, with 7 positions matching TRBD1. V trimming: 5 bases; J trimming: 6 bases; junction bases outside the gene matches: 13. This CDR3 is built from 15 residues. Germline-derived CDR1 and CDR2 are MNHEY and SMNVEV (reference sequence). CDR3 loop: CASSPSPGQSLEQYF. The CDR3 DNA follows: TGTGCCAGCAGTCCCTCGCCGGGACAGTCGCTCGAGCAGTACTTC.

This rearrangement joins TRBV27 to TRBJ2-4; no firm D call. The CDR3 loop spans 9 amino acids. V lost 9 bases, J lost 10 bases, and 7 bases lay in between. Germline V gene data show CDR1 as MNHEY and CDR2 as SMNVEV (reference sequence). The CDR3, as DNA: TGTGCCAGTCGTAGGATTCAGTACTTC. Protein sequence: CASRRIQYF.

The chain employs TRBV15 and TRBJ1-4, with D possibly being TRBD1 (6 bases). Germline V gene lookup returns CDR1 LNHNV and CDR2 YYDKDF (reference sequence). Trimming cost V 0 bases and J 5 bases, with 10 bases left between them. The CDR3 loop spans 15 amino acids. The CDR3: CATSRDDRQNEKLFF. In DNA, the CDR3 is TGTGCCACCAGCAGAGATGACAGGCAAAATGAAAAACTGTTTTTT.

The CDR3 coding sequence is TGTGCCAGCGAAGGCTACGAGCAGTACTTC. Its translation is CASEGYEQYF. The V and J genes are TRBV2 and TRBJ2-7; D gene ambiguous. There are 10 residues in the CDR3. Trimming took 8 bases from V and 3 from J, leaving 5 bases between them. The germline V gene encodes CDR1 SNHLY and CDR2 FYNNEI.

This clone was counted between two and nine times. The DNA for the CDR3 is TGTGCCAGCAGCCTCAATACAGGGAACACTGAAGCTTTCTTT. Protein product: CASSLNTGNTEAFF. The rearrangement joins TRBV9 to TRBJ1-1, with D perhaps TRBD1 (5 bases). The germline CDR1 and CDR2 sequences are SGDLS and YYNGEE. The CDR3 contains 14 residues. V shed 4 bases and J shed 1 base, with 11 bases lying between them.

In its sample, this clone was seen a few times. This chain uses TRBV30 with TRBJ1-2, with D possibly being TRBD1 (5 bases). Trimming stripped 0 bases from V and 5 bases from J, with 13 bases between. Germline V gives CDR1 GTSNPN, CDR2 SVGIG (reference sequence). This CDR3 has 14 amino acids. The DNA for the CDR3 is TGTGCCTGGAGTGTAGGGGTCCACTTTTATGGCTACACCTTC. Its protein is CAWSVGVHFYGYTF.

The chain is built from TRBV27 and TRBJ2-7; D is possibly TRBD1 or TRBD2 (5 bases each). This CDR3 has 13 amino acids. Trimming pared 8 bases from V and 2 bases from J, leaving 13 bases between. Germline V lookup: CDR1 MNHEY, CDR2 SMNVEV (reference sequence). In DNA, the CDR3 is TGTGCCAGCGGCCGGGACGGAGCCTACGAGCAGTACTTC. Protein sequence: CASGRDGAYEQYF.

The V call is TRBV6-6, the J call TRBJ1-1; D gene ambiguous. Between the trimmed V and J ends, which lost 3 bases and 0 bases, there was a span of 8 bases. This CDR3 has 14 residues. The germline V gene encodes CDR1 MNHNY and CDR2 SVGAGI (reference sequence). The CDR3 spells CASSYSELNTEAFF. The CDR3 DNA sequence: TGTGCCAGCAGTTATAGTGAACTGAACACTGAAGCTTTCTTT.

The table lists this clone with a count of one. The rearrangement uses TRBV5-4 and TRBJ1-3; D is perhaps TRBD1 (6 bases). V lost 4 bases and J 4 bases, leaving 18 bases between the germline ends. The CDR3 is 16 amino acids. Per the germline V gene, CDR1 is SGHNT and CDR2 is YYREEE (reference sequence). For the CDR3, the DNA is TGTGCCAGCAGCGTGGGGGCGGGACTCAAAGGAAACACCATATATTTT. It specifies CASSVGAGLKGNTIYF.

The CDR3 is CASSQVTAPRYGYTF. CDR3 bases: TGCGCCAGCAGCCAAGTGACCGCTCCCCGGTATGGCTACACCTTC. V usage is TRBV4-1 and J usage is TRBJ1-2; no reliable D call. Germline V gene data show CDR1 as MGHRA and CDR2 as YSYEKL. The CDR3 is 15 residues long. V was pared by 1 base and J by 5 bases, with 14 bases between.

This clone was counted many times. V and J are TRBV28 and TRBJ2-1; 8 nucleotides match TRBD2. The CDR3 is 16 amino acids. Germline-derived CDR1 and CDR2 are MDHEN and SYDVKM. V lost 4 bases and J lost 0; bases outside the gene matches: 5. The CDR3 region has the DNA TGTGCCAGCAGTTCCCCCGGGACTAGCTCCTACAATGAGCAGTTCTTC. Translation: CASSSPGTSSYNEQFF.